Following are 7 T cell receptor beta chains from one sample sequenced in a study of control samples from healthy donors and cancer patients. Assay: immunoSEQ multiplex PCR; the TCRdb copy retains only in-frame clones and omits some. Of about 130,000 clones in the sample, just under 95% were seen once. Sample: blood. The receptors here all came from a man aged 18 to 29 in good health.

The chain has TRBV6-5 and TRBJ2-3; a possible D gene is TRBD1 (6 bases). CDR1 is MNHEY, CDR2 SVGAGI, per germline. V lost 5 bases to trimming and J lost 3 bases, with 12 bases between them. CDR3 size: 14 residues. CDR3 sequence reads: CASSRRGLTDTQYF. CDR3 in DNA: TGTGCCAGCAGTCGCAGGGGCCTGACAGATACGCAGTATTTT.

This chain connects TRBV27 to TRBJ2-1, with D possibly being TRBD1 (6 bases). There are 12 residues in the CDR3. Germline CDR1 MNHEY, CDR2 SMNVEV (reference sequence). V dropped 6 bases and J dropped 9 bases, with 12 bases sitting between them. The CDR3 spells CASSIRGGEQFF. The CDR3 DNA reads as TGTGCCAGCAGCATCAGGGGTGGTGAGCAGTTCTTC.

With regard to this clone: The same CDR3 can be traced to other DNA sequences in this sample. The rearrangement links TRBV6-5 to TRBJ2-7; the D call may be TRBD1 or TRBD2 (6 bases each). The CDR3 has 14 amino acids. With 3 bases removed from V and 2 bases from J, the gap between germline ends came to 11 bases. CDR1 and CDR2 (germline): MNHEY, SVGAGI. CDR3 sequence reads: CASSYGGGTYEQYF. CDR3 sequence (DNA): TGTGCCAGCAGTTATGGAGGGGGTACCTACGAGCAGTACTTC.

The CDR3 nucleotides are TGTGCCAGCAGTCTCGGGACCCTATTGCGTGAAAAACTGTTTTTT. This gives the protein CASSLGTLLREKLFF. The chain links TRBV7-9 to TRBJ1-4, with D perhaps TRBD1 (5 bases). The V gene's germline CDR1 is SEHNR and CDR2 FQNEAQ (reference sequence). The CDR3 runs 15 residues. Trimming shortened V by 6 bases and J by 7 bases, and 18 bases separated the two germline ends.

This sequence joins TRBV7-3 and TRBJ2-7; 8 bases line up with TRBD2. Germline CDR1 and CDR2: SGHTA and FQGTGA. The CDR3 loop spans 15 amino acids. After removal of 1 base from V and 2 bases from J, the junction contained 4 bases not matched to a gene. CDR3 residues: CASSLNPAGAYEQYF. For the CDR3, the DNA is TGTGCCAGCAGCTTAAATCCAGCGGGGGCCTACGAGCAGTACTTC.

The chain couples TRBV12-3 or TRBV12-4 to TRBJ2-1, with 7 bases matching TRBD2. After removal of 6 bases from V and 7 bases from J, the junction contained 3 bases not matched to a gene. The CDR3 consists of 12 residues. In DNA form, the CDR3 reads TGTGCCAGCAGAGCGGGGTCTAATGAGCAGTTCTTC. Translating gives CASRAGSNEQFF.

This chain connects TRBV2 to TRBJ2-2; 12 bases map to TRBD2. Germline V gene data show CDR1 as SNHLY and CDR2 as FYNNEI. J lost 3 bases, V lost 6 bases, and 17 bases had no gene match. CDR3 length: 20 residues. DNA for the CDR3: TGTGCCAGCAGGCGACTCCGATGGCTAGCGGGGGGGCTGTACACCGGGGAGCTGTTTTTT. It specifies CASRRLRWLAGGLYTGELFF.